This T cell receptor beta chain was captured by sequencing in a study of radiation and T cells in renal cell carcinoma. Overall study findings and caveats: Top tumor clonotypes rose in blood 2 weeks post-radiation, then contracted.

Trimming stripped 2 bases from V and 3 bases from J, with 14 bases between. Germline V gene lookup returns CDR1 SGHAT and CDR2 FQNNGV. There are 17 residues in the CDR3. Time point denoted: blood 4 weeks post-SBRT, at nephrectomy. The treatment is: 15 Gy SBRT to primary tumor, nephrectomy 4 weeks later. Nephrectomy followed 15 Gy stereotactic body radiation by 4 weeks. Radiation-treated patients gave blood at baseline, week 2 and week 4. The method was immunoSEQ multiplex PCR; TCRdb's version includes in-frame clones alone and lacks a portion of them. The profile shows approximately 65,000 clones, roughly 80% of them singletons. Concerning this clone itself: The antigen is unknown.

The sequenced sample was blood, obtained from a patient whose treatment included radiotherapy and nephrectomy. The receptor comes from a man aged 55 to 70 with renal cell carcinoma. The V and J genes are TRBV11-2 and TRBJ2-6, with unresolved D. The CDR3 DNA reads as TGTGCCAGCAGCTTACGTGCCGGGCTTAGTGGGGCCAACGTCCTGACTTTC. It specifies CASSLRAGLSGANVLTF.